These T cell receptor beta chains were read from a single sample in a study of Ad26.COV2.S vaccination and SARS-CoV-2 variants. Assay: immunoSEQ multiplex PCR; the TCRdb copy retains only in-frame clones and omits some. The sample holds approximately 400,000 clones, around 84% seen once. This material consisted of peripheral blood, taken in a trial of Ad26.COV2.S vaccine versus placebo. All receptors come from a person between 18 and 65 years old who received the Ad26.COV2.S COVID-19 vaccine or a placebo. Both conserved end residues are part of each CDR3. The D gene is left open where the match is weak. A row's size may be missing; if present it is once, few, many or a size class.

TRBV18	TRBD1	TRBJ1-2	15	.	CASSPTGQGTYGYTF	TGTGCCAGCTCACCGACCGGACAGGGCACCTATGGCTACACCTTC
TRBV10-3	TRBD2	TRBJ2-1	14	.	CAIGTSGSYNEQFF	TGTGCCATCGGGACTAGCGGGAGTTACAATGAGCAGTTCTTC
TRBV9	.	TRBJ2-5	13	.	CASSEGTGETQYF	TGTGCCAGCAGCGAAGGGACGGGAGAGACCCAGTACTTC
TRBV7-2	TRBD2	TRBJ2-5	15	.	CASIEPGGLGGTQYF	TGTGCCAGCATCGAACCGGGGGGTCTTGGGGGGACCCAGTACTTC
TRBV10-3	.	TRBJ2-2	14	.	CAIPIQGLTGELFF	TGTGCCATACCTATACAGGGTTTAACCGGGGAGCTGTTTTTT
TRBV5-4	TRBD2	TRBJ2-1	15	.	CASSPRTSEYNEQFF	TGTGCCAGCAGCCCACGGACTAGCGAATACAATGAGCAGTTCTTC
TRBV12-3/TRBV12-4	.	TRBJ1-1	13	.	CASSLGGATEAFF	TGTGCCAGCAGTTTAGGGGGGGCCACTGAAGCTTTCTTT
TRBV18	.	TRBJ1-1	17	.	CASSPTPPGQQGTEAFF	TGTGCCAGCTCACCCACCCCGCCGGGACAACAGGGCACTGAAGCTTTCTTT
TRBV5-4	.	TRBJ2-5	13	.	CASSFPPQETQYF	TGTGCCAGCAGCTTCCCGCCCCAAGAGACCCAGTACTTC
TRBV19	.	TRBJ1-5	14	.	CASSIVVSNQPQHF	TGTGCCAGTAGTATCGTCGTTAGCAATCAGCCCCAGCATTTT
TRBV2	TRBD1	TRBJ2-3	12	.	CASRGQGDTQYF	TGTGCCAGCAGGGGACAGGGGGATACGCAGTATTTT
TRBV9	.	TRBJ1-2	14	once	CASSALSGGRGYTF	TGTGCCAGCAGCGCCCTAAGCGGGGGCCGGGGCTACACCTTC
TRBV5-1	TRBD2	TRBJ2-7	18	few	CASSSGLAGGQISYEQYF	TGCGCCAGCAGCTCGGGACTAGCGGGGGGACAGATCTCCTACGAGCAGTACTTC
TRBV6-6	.	TRBJ1-1	14	few	CASSYGASNTEAFF	TGTGCCAGCAGTTACGGTGCTTCGAACACTGAAGCTTTCTTT
TRBV14	.	TRBJ1-6	14	.	CASSQTQMGSPLHF	TGTGCCAGCAGCCAAACCCAGATGGGGAGCCCCCTCCACTTT
TRBV28	TRBD2	TRBJ2-1	16	.	CASSLIAGVGGNEQFF	TGTGCCAGCAGTTTAATAGCGGGGGTAGGAGGCAATGAGCAGTTCTTC
TRBV5-8	.	TRBJ2-5	15	once	CASSFIQGVGETQYF	TGTGCCAGCAGCTTCATACAGGGCGTCGGGGAGACCCAGTACTTC
TRBV29-1	.	TRBJ2-1	16	.	CSVEDQQANSYNEQFF	TGCAGCGTTGAAGACCAACAGGCTAACTCCTACAATGAGCAGTTCTTC
TRBV6-5	.	TRBJ1-5	15	.	CASSYSKGEYGPQHF	TGTGCCAGCAGTTACTCAAAAGGGGAGTATGGACCCCAGCATTTT
TRBV27	TRBD2	TRBJ2-1	17	.	CASSRLLLAGGYNEQFF	TGTGCCAGCAGCCGTCTCCTGCTAGCGGGGGGATACAATGAGCAGTTCTTC
TRBV18	.	TRBJ2-7	13	.	CASSPGRNYEQYF	TGTGCCAGCTCACCAGGCAGGAACTACGAGCAGTACTTC
TRBV19	.	TRBJ1-2	14	few	CASTQGRANYGYTF	TGTGCCAGTACACAGGGCCGCGCTAACTATGGCTACACCTTC
TRBV12-3/TRBV12-4	.	TRBJ1-2	13	.	CASIRDWNYGYTF	TGTGCCAGCATCCGGGACTGGAACTATGGCTACACCTTC
TRBV7-2	.	TRBJ1-4	13	.	CASSSLNLEKLFF	TGTGCCAGCAGCTCCCTTAATCTTGAAAAACTGTTTTTT
TRBV7-8	TRBD2	TRBJ2-7	16	.	CASSSALRAGRGEQYF	TGTGCCAGCAGCTCCGCCCTGCGTGCGGGGAGGGGCGAGCAGTACTTC
TRBV12-5	TRBD1	TRBJ2-7	13	.	CASGRDRGREQYF	TGTGCTAGTGGCCGGGACAGGGGCCGCGAGCAGTACTTC
TRBV5-1	.	TRBJ2-5	14	.	CASSLGWAEETQYF	TGCGCCAGCAGCTTGGGATGGGCCGAGGAGACCCAGTACTTC
TRBV19	.	TRBJ2-2	14	.	CASRRDRDTGELFF	TGTGCCAGTAGGAGGGATAGGGATACCGGGGAGCTGTTTTTT
TRBV5-1	.	TRBJ2-3	16	.	CASSLLVGGGADTQYF	TGCGCCAGCAGCTTGTTGGTGGGAGGAGGTGCAGATACGCAGTATTTT
TRBV2	.	TRBJ1-1	14	once	CASSPGRLNTEAFF	TGTGCCAGCAGTCCGGGACGCCTAAACACTGAAGCTTTCTTT
TRBV6-5	.	TRBJ2-2	11	.	CASSLTGELFF	TGTGCCAGCAGCTTAACCGGGGAGCTGTTTTTT
TRBV3-1/TRBV3-2	.	TRBJ2-3	17	.	CASSQDRRGLGVDTQYF	TGTGCCAGCAGCCAAGACAGGAGGGGATTAGGGGTGGATACGCAGTATTTT
TRBV5-1	TRBD1	TRBJ2-7	14	.	CASTPTGGSYEQYF	TGCGCCAGCACCCCGACAGGGGGCTCCTACGAGCAGTACTTC
TRBV29-1	TRBD1	TRBJ2-7	12	.	CSVAGTGEGQYF	TGCAGCGTCGCCGGGACAGGTGAAGGGCAGTACTTC
TRBV11-2	.	TRBJ1-5	15	.	CASSENAGTDQPQHF	TGTGCCAGCAGCGAAAACGCAGGGACGGATCAGCCCCAGCATTTT
TRBV27	TRBD1	TRBJ1-5	14	.	CASSPGGSNQPQHF	TGTGCCAGCAGTCCAGGGGGTAGTAATCAGCCCCAGCATTTT
TRBV5-1	.	TRBJ2-5	13	.	CASSFGTVETQYF	TGCGCCAGCAGCTTTGGGACCGTCGAGACCCAGTACTTC
TRBV6-1	.	TRBJ2-7	14	.	CASSERGLLWEQYF	TGTGCCAGCAGTGAAAGGGGCCTCCTGTGGGAGCAGTACTTC
TRBV6-4	.	TRBJ1-2	14	.	CASSEGLWSSGYTF	TGTGCCAGCAGTGAAGGGCTTTGGTCCTCCGGCTACACCTTC
TRBV7-2	.	TRBJ1-4	14	.	CASSPTGFDEKLFF	TGTGCCAGCAGTCCGACAGGATTTGATGAAAAACTGTTTTTT
TRBV10-1	.	TRBJ2-7	13	.	CASSDDSSYEQYF	TGCGCCAGCAGTGACGACTCCTCCTACGAGCAGTACTTC
TRBV28	TRBD1	TRBJ1-2	15	once	CASSSPWGGQGDYTF	TGTGCCAGCAGTTCCCCTTGGGGGGGACAGGGCGACTACACCTTC
TRBV18	.	TRBJ1-4	14	.	CASSPGIRNEKLFF	TGTGCCAGCTCACCAGGGATAAGAAATGAAAAACTGTTTTTT
TRBV12-3/TRBV12-4	.	TRBJ1-4	13	.	CASRKVGDEKLFF	TGTGCCAGCAGAAAGGTTGGGGATGAAAAACTGTTTTTT
TRBV5-1	.	TRBJ2-6	16	.	CASMGAVGSGANVLTF	TGCGCCAGCATGGGGGCGGTAGGCTCTGGGGCCAACGTCCTGACTTTC
TRBV24-1	TRBD1	TRBJ2-5	14	.	CATSDLTGEETQYF	TGTGCCACCAGTGATTTGACAGGGGAAGAGACCCAGTACTTC
TRBV9	.	TRBJ1-2	14	.	CASSASDGFYGYTF	TGTGCCAGCAGCGCCAGTGACGGGTTCTATGGCTACACCTTC
TRBV29-1	TRBD2	TRBJ2-1	14	.	CSVQPSGIADEQFF	TGCAGCGTTCAGCCTAGCGGGATAGCGGATGAGCAGTTCTTC
TRBV9	.	TRBJ1-2	16	.	CASSDPERGKLYGYTF	TGTGCCAGCAGCGATCCCGAGAGGGGGAAACTGTATGGCTACACCTTC
TRBV7-2	.	TRBJ2-1	12	.	CASRSSYNEQFF	TGTGCCAGCAGAAGCTCCTACAATGAGCAGTTCTTC
TRBV27	TRBD2	TRBJ2-5	16	.	CASSFLLAGGPETQYF	TGTGCCAGCAGTTTCCTACTAGCGGGGGGGCCAGAGACCCAGTACTTC
TRBV19	TRBD2	TRBJ2-3	17	.	CASSIGTSGTFADTQYF	TGTGCCAGTAGTATCGGGACTAGCGGGACATTCGCAGATACGCAGTATTTT
TRBV30	.	TRBJ2-1	13	once	CAGANGRYNEQFF	TGTGCTGGGGCAAACGGGAGATACAATGAGCAGTTCTTC
TRBV7-2	.	TRBJ1-1	16	.	CASSRPREYMNTEAFF	TGTGCCAGCAGCAGACCGCGGGAGTACATGAACACTGAAGCTTTCTTT
TRBV18	TRBD2	TRBJ2-7	16	.	CASSPSPSGSRYEQYF	TGTGCCAGCTCACCCTCCCCTAGCGGGAGTAGGTACGAGCAGTACTTC
TRBV29-1	.	TRBJ1-3	14	once	CSVETGTSGNTIYF	TGCAGCGTTGAAACCGGCACCTCTGGAAACACCATATATTTT
TRBV15	.	TRBJ1-1	13	.	CATSRRSNTEAFF	TGTGCCACCAGCAGAAGGTCGAACACTGAAGCTTTCTTT
TRBV20-1	.	TRBJ2-7	13	.	CSASLAGIHEQYF	TGCAGTGCTAGTCTGGCAGGGATTCACGAGCAGTACTTC